A single count supports the clone carrying this TCR beta chain. As yet, its antigen is unknown. These data are taken from a study of shared clonotypes between healthy human individuals. General observations from the study: The naive CD4 repertoires of a handful of donors were compared, and approximately 5% of clonotypes were shared. With few donors, the genetic and exposure-history diversity represented was limited.

Original processing notes: With immunoSEQ giving junction-only sequences and no quality scores, filtering differed. Sequencing was performed with immunoSEQ multiplex PCR; in TCRdb, only in-frame clones are kept and a portion is missing. V and J calls and clone size are copied from that table; D and trimming were computed from the DNA. The sample lists roughly 2,500,000 clones, over 85% occurring once. CDR1 and CDR2 from the germline V gene are KGHSH and LQKENI. The CDR3 covers 16 residues. Trimming took off 5 bases at V and 0 bases at J, with 13 bases between the two ends. A CD45RA-negative memory subset and a CD45RA+ naive subset were separated from the CD4+ cells.

This chain joins TRBV18 and TRBJ2-2; tentatively, D is TRBD2 (5 bases). The TCR was taken from a man between 18 and 35 years old in good health. Some clones in this sample may be carry-over from other donors' samples. Sequencing was carried out using naive CD4+ T cells from PBMCs. Subset reported: CD45RA+ positively selected. CDR3 nucleotides: TGTGCCAGCTCAGGACTTTTGCGCGCGAACACCGGGGAGCTGTTTTTT. This sequence encodes CASSGLLRANTGELFF.